This entry lists 26 T cell receptor beta chains sequenced from one sample in a study of T-cell memory formation after mild COVID-19. TCRdb re-derived calls from the 5' RACE reads in MiXCR, one entry per CDR3 protein. The table shows roughly 170,000 distinct CDR3 sequences, with less than 20% occurring only once. Material: PBMCs or a T cell subset sorted from them (not recorded which). These receptor sequences come from a man younger than 35 who had mild COVID-19 (a few samples of this study predate the infection). Cell type and time point are not known.

The chain uses TRBV12-3 or TRBV12-4 and TRBJ1-6; 7 nucleotides align to TRBD1. Unmatched junction bases numbered 5, after V lost 6 bases and J lost 3 bases. This CDR3 is built from 15 residues. This CDR3 is CASSPGTVYNSPLHF. The CDR3 DNA reads as TGTGCCAGCAGCCCCGGGACAGTCTATAATTCACCCCTCCACTTT.

This clonotype has a handful of counts. The V and J genes are TRBV20-1 and TRBJ2-1; 9 bases match TRBD2. CDR3 length: 13 amino acids. Germline lookup yields CDR1 DFQATT and CDR2 SNEGSKA (reference sequence). Losses at the gene ends were 2 bases for V and 8 bases for J; bases not matched to a gene: 4. This CDR3 reads CSARLAGADEQFF. The CDR3 region has the DNA TGCAGTGCTAGATTAGCGGGGGCGGATGAGCAGTTCTTC.

V and J are TRBV10-3 and TRBJ2-2; 7 bases agree with TRBD1. This CDR3 has 13 residues. J lost 3 bases, V lost 5 bases, and 0 bases had no gene match. Per germline, CDR1 ENHRY and CDR2 SYGVKD. This chain's CDR3 is CAISQGDTGELFF. The CDR3, as DNA: TGTGCCATCAGTCAGGGGGACACCGGGGAGCTGTTTTTT.

This clonotype was recorded a few times. The chain couples TRBV5-1 to TRBJ1-3; D is ambiguous. Germline-derived CDR1 and CDR2 are SGHRS and YFSETQ. V was clipped by 3 bases and J by 0 bases, with 13 bases between them. The CDR3 sequence is 16 residues long. The CDR3 nucleotides read TGCGCCAGCAGCTCTTTCCCCTCAGGCTCTGGAAACACCATATATTTT. Translation gives CASSSFPSGSGNTIYF.

This sequence joins TRBV5-1 and TRBJ2-1; no reliable D call. The germline V gene has CDR1 SGHRS and CDR2 YFSETQ. The V end was cut by 5 bases, the J end by 2 bases, with 17 bases between. The CDR3 sequence is 16 residues long. CDR3 sequence: CASRPSLGFTYNEQFF. The CDR3 DNA reads as TGCGCCAGCAGGCCTTCGCTAGGCTTTACCTACAATGAGCAGTTCTTC.

This clonotype was observed many times. The gene calls are TRBV7-9 and TRBJ1-2; D is perhaps TRBD1 (5 bases). Trimming removed 1 base at V and 6 bases at J, with 15 bases between. Germline CDR1 and CDR2: SEHNR and FQNEAQ (reference sequence). The CDR3 spans 15 residues. The CDR3 nucleotides are TGTGCCAGCAGCTTAGGGGGCGGAACAGACAATGGCTACACCTTC. Translation: CASSLGGGTDNGYTF.

The gene calls are TRBV19 and TRBJ2-5, with D unclear. V shed 5 bases and J shed 5 bases, with 18 bases lying between them. Germline values: CDR1 LNHDA, CDR2 SQIVND (reference sequence). The CDR3 sequence is 15 residues long. The chain's CDR3 is CASSASPASGETQYF. The CDR3 DNA is TGTGCCAGTAGTGCCTCACCCGCGTCTGGTGAGACCCAGTACTTC.

V is TRBV20-1 and J is TRBJ2-3; D tentatively reads TRBD1 or TRBD2 (5 bases each). V was clipped by 3 bases and J by 5 bases, with 12 bases between them. CDR1 is DFQATT and CDR2 is SNEGSKA in the germline V gene (reference sequence). This CDR3 has 13 residues. CDR3 bases: TGCAGTGCTAGTCGGGGCGTTGAAGATACGCAGTATTTT. Amino acid sequence: CSASRGVEDTQYF.

The V and J genes are TRBV4-2 and TRBJ2-1; 13 bases line up with TRBD2. This CDR3 is 17 amino acids long. The germline V gene encodes CDR1 LGHNA and CDR2 YNFKEQ. V lost 0 bases to trimming and J lost 8 bases; unmatched junction nucleotides: 7. CDR3 nucleotide sequence: TGTGCCAGCAGCCAAGAGTCACTAGCGGGGGGGCCCTATGAGCAGTTCTTC. Translated, it gives CASSQESLAGGPYEQFF.

The chain recombines TRBV6-5 with TRBJ1-6, with 7 bases lining up with TRBD1. There are 14 residues in the CDR3. The ends lost 6 bases at V and 9 bases at J; junction bases unmatched: 8. Germline loops: CDR1 MNHEY, CDR2 SVGAGI. The DNA of the CDR3 is TGTGCCAGCAGGAGGACAGGAAGGAGTTCACCCCTCCACTTT. Translation gives CASRRTGRSSPLHF.

The V gene is TRBV7-2, the J gene TRBJ2-3; 8 positions match TRBD2. V lost 6 bases, J lost 2 bases, and 7 bases stayed unmatched. Germline lookup yields CDR1 SGHTA and CDR2 FQGNSA. The CDR3 is 15 residues long. The CDR3: CASRSPGLVTDTQYF. The CDR3 nucleotides read TGTGCCAGCAGAAGCCCGGGACTAGTCACAGATACGCAGTATTTT.

Only a few counts were recorded for this clonotype. The chain combines TRBV6-1 with TRBJ1-1; D perhaps matches TRBD1 (5 bases). Germline assignment: CDR1 MNHNS and CDR2 SASEGT. CDR3 length: 13 residues. V was shortened by 4 bases and J by 3 bases, with 9 bases between the two germline ends. In DNA form, the CDR3 reads TGTGCCAGCAGTGTCGGGGGTGACACTGAAGCTTTCTTT. Translating gives CASSVGGDTEAFF.

The genes are TRBV24-1 and TRBJ2-1; D may correspond to TRBD1 or TRBD2 (5 bases each). V was trimmed by 5 bases and J by 7 bases, leaving 17 bases between them. The CDR3 runs 15 residues. Germline values: CDR1 KGHDR, CDR2 SFDVKD. The CDR3, as DNA: TGTGCCACCAGTGCGTCTGAGGGACCCGGTAATGAGCAGTTCTTC. This encodes CATSASEGPGNEQFF.

This clonotype turned up a few times. The V gene is TRBV3-1, the J gene TRBJ2-5, with 7 bases identical to TRBD1. With 5 bases clipped from V and 2 bases from J, the junction kept 8 bases outside the gene matches. Germline-derived CDR1 and CDR2 are LGHDT and YNNKEL (reference sequence). The CDR3 runs 15 residues. The CDR3 reads CASSDRQGVQETQYF. CDR3 nucleotides: TGTGCCAGCAGCGATAGACAGGGAGTACAAGAGACCCAGTACTTC.

This sequence joins TRBV5-1 and TRBJ2-1; possibly TRBD2 for D (5 bases). The CDR3 totals 14 residues. CDR1 and CDR2 (germline): SGHRS, YFSETQ. V lost 0 bases and J lost 7, with 11 bases in between. CDR3 loop: CASSLGGGLNEQFF. The CDR3 nucleotides are TGCGCCAGCAGCTTGGGTGGAGGACTTAATGAGCAGTTCTTC.

The chain uses TRBV7-2 and TRBJ2-3; no firm D call. Trimming left V 1 base short and J 4 bases short, with 6 bases between. In germline, CDR1 is SGHTA, CDR2 FQGNSA. CDR3 length equals 13 residues. As DNA, the CDR3 is TGTGCCAGCAGCTTAGGGGTAGCAGATACGCAGTATTTT. Translation: CASSLGVADTQYF. The variable domain in full, completed from reference TRBV7-2 and TRBJ2-3, reads GAGVSQSPSNKVTEKGKDVELRCDPISGHTALYWYRQSLGQGLEFLIYFQGNSAPDKSGLPSDRFSAERTGGSVSTLTIQRTQQEDSAVYLCASSLGVADTQYFGPGTRLTVL.

This clonotype was counted a few times. The rearrangement links TRBV20-1 to TRBJ2-7; possible D gene TRBD1, 6 bases. The CDR3 totals 11 residues. The V end lost 6 bases, the J end lost 5 bases, and 11 bases lay between the germline ends. The germline gives CDR1 DFQATT, CDR2 SNEGSKA (reference sequence). CDR3 protein: CSARTVHEQYF. The CDR3 DNA reads as TGCAGTGCCCGGACAGTGCACGAGCAGTACTTC.

This clonotype was picked up many times. The junction shows a germline mismatch at one end, possibly a read error. This sequence joins TRBV12-3 or TRBV12-4 and TRBJ2-5; D gene ambiguous. The CDR3 consists of 11 residues. The DNA for the CDR3 is TGCGCCAGCAGCTTGGTAGAGACCCAGTACTTC. Residues: CASSLVETQYF.

This clonotype appeared many times. The genes are TRBV12-3 or TRBV12-4 and TRBJ2-5; D is ambiguous. With 0 bases removed from V and 1 base from J, the gap between germline ends came to 9 bases. CDR3 length: 15 amino acids. This CDR3 is CASSLAVSFQETQYF. Here the CDR3 DNA reads TGTGCCAGCAGTTTAGCTGTTAGCTTCCAAGAGACCCAGTACTTC.

CDR3 DNA sequence: TGCGCCAGCAGCTTGGGGCGCTCCTATAATTCACCCCTCCACTTT. Protein sequence: CASSLGRSYNSPLHF. This chain joins TRBV5-1 and TRBJ1-6, with D hard to call. Germline V gene data show CDR1 as SGHRS and CDR2 as YFSETQ. The CDR3 extends over 15 amino acids. Trimming removed 0 bases from V and 0 bases from J, with 4 bases in between.

This clonotype was seen a handful of times. The CDR3 loop reads CASSGSYGYTF. CDR3 DNA sequence: TGTGCCAGCAGTGGGTCCTATGGCTACACCTTC. This sequence joins TRBV6-5 and TRBJ1-2; D is uncertain. CDR3 length: 11 residues. Trimming removed 5 bases at V and 4 bases at J, with 5 bases between. Germline lookup yields CDR1 MNHEY and CDR2 SVGAGI.

The gene calls are TRBV6-2 or TRBV6-3 and TRBJ2-2; D gene ambiguous. Germline CDR1 reads MNHEY; CDR2 reads SVGEGT. The length of the CDR3 is 14 residues. V lost 3 bases and J 6 bases, leaving 11 bases between the germline ends. This CDR3 reads CASSYFGRSGELFF. DNA of the CDR3: TGTGCCAGCAGTTATTTCGGTCGGTCCGGGGAGCTGTTTTTT.

This clonotype turned up a few times. This chain uses TRBV5-5 with TRBJ1-6; D is ambiguous. Germline CDR1 and CDR2: SGHKS and YYEKEE (reference sequence). The CDR3 totals 14 residues. The germline V and J ends were trimmed by 1 base and 8 bases, with 10 bases remaining between them. The CDR3, as DNA: TGTGCCAGCAGCTTGCGGGCAAGGGATTCACCCCTCCACTTT. Amino acids: CASSLRARDSPLHF.

The chain employs TRBV7-9 and TRBJ1-1; 8 nucleotides align to TRBD1. The CDR3 runs 15 residues. With 1 base clipped from V and 10 bases from J, the junction kept 11 bases outside the gene matches. Germline CDR1 SEHNR, CDR2 FQNEAQ (reference sequence). As DNA, the CDR3 is TGTGCCAGCAGCTTAGGGCAGGGGGCCGCTGAAATAGCTTTCTTT. Translating gives CASSLGQGAAEIAFF.

This clonotype was seen a few times. The chain is built from TRBV7-9 and TRBJ1-1; D remains ambiguous. This CDR3 contains 13 residues. Germline CDR1 SEHNR, CDR2 FQNEAQ (reference sequence). V shed 1 base and J shed 6 bases, with 9 bases lying between them. The CDR3 region is CASSLEWRAEAFF. The CDR3 DNA reads TGTGCCAGCAGCTTAGAATGGAGGGCTGAAGCTTTCTTT.

The rearrangement links TRBV20-1 to TRBJ2-5, with 7 bases identical to TRBD1. The J segment lost 3 bases and the V segment lost 5 bases, leaving 6 bases of the junction unmatched. The CDR3 runs 13 residues. Germline values: CDR1 DFQATT, CDR2 SNEGSKA (reference sequence). CDR3 sequence: CSAPRQGEETQYF. The CDR3, as DNA: TGCAGTGCTCCACGACAGGGCGAAGAGACCCAGTACTTC.